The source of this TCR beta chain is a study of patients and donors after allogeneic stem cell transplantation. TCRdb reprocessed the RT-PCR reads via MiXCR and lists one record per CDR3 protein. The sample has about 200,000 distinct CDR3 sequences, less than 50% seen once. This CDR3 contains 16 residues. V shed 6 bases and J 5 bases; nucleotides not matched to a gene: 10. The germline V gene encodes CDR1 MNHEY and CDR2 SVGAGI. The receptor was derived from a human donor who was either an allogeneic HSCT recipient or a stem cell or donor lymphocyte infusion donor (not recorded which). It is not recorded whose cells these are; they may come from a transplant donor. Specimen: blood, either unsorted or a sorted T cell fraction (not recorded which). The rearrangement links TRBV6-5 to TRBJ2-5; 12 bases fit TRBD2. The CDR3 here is CASRLLAGGTRETQYF. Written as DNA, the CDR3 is TGTGCCAGCAGGCTCCTAGCGGGGGGGACCAGGGAGACCCAGTACTTC.